The 3 T cell receptor beta chains listed next were all sequenced from one sample in a study of blood T cells in healthy people across ages. Combining a sample-barcoded 5' primer with a J-beta primer mix, a second PCR ran for roughly 7 to 11 cycles. TCRdb redid the calling of the 5' RACE reads with MiXCR, one entry per CDR3 protein. The data show about 760,000 distinct CDR3 sequences, around a quarter seen once. The same specimen was also included in a second study, on T cells of mothers and their children.

The sequenced material came from blood. The receptors were sampled from a boy aged 5-17 years in good health.

J is TRBJ2-1 and V is TRBV20-1; 13 bases line up with TRBD2. The J call may not be correct, given that the DNA end is closer to TRBJ2-7. CDR1 is DFQATT and CDR2 is SNEGSKA in the germline V gene (reference sequence). CDR3 length: 15 residues. The CDR3 bases are TGCAGTGCCATTAAAGGGACTAGCGGGGTTTACGAGCAGTACTTC. Its translation: CSAIKGTSGVYEQYF.

The V gene is TRBV20-1, the J gene TRBJ1-2; D is possibly TRBD1 (6 bases). V lost 0 bases to trimming and J lost 4 bases, with 12 bases between them. The CDR3 is made up of 14 amino acids. In germline, CDR1 is DFQATT, CDR2 SNEGSKA (reference sequence). The CDR3: CSARDPQGGYGYTF. The CDR3 DNA reads as TGCAGTGCTAGAGATCCACAGGGAGGCTATGGCTACACCTTC.

V gene TRBV20-1 combines with J gene TRBJ1-6; D remains unclear. This CDR3 is 13 amino acids long. V was trimmed by 6 bases and J by 8 bases, leaving 14 bases between them. Germline lookup yields CDR1 DFQATT and CDR2 SNEGSKA (reference sequence). The CDR3 sequence is CSALAGKDSPLHF. The CDR3 nucleotides are TGCAGTGCCCTGGCAGGAAAGGATTCACCCCTCCACTTT.